These 25 T cell receptor beta chains came from one sample sequenced in a study of cytomegalovirus exposure and HLA in healthy donors. Primers included in the PCR were 60 Vbeta and 13 Jbeta primers. The assay was immunoSEQ multiplex PCR, and TCRdb's table has in-frame clones only and misses some. The sample yields more than 45,000 clones, of which the top ten take up 12%. The sample consisted of PBMCs. The receptor set was obtained from a woman in her 30s in good health and CMV-seropositive.

The chain recombines TRBV4-1 with TRBJ2-5; TRBD1 might be the D (5 bases). The CDR3 is 13 amino acids. Germline loops: CDR1 MGHRA, CDR2 YSYEKL. Trimming cost V 1 base and J 4 bases, with 7 bases left between them. CDR3 sequence: CASSQARAETQYF. CDR3 in DNA: TGCGCCAGCAGCCAAGCCAGGGCAGAGACCCAGTACTTC.

V and J are TRBV30 and TRBJ2-2; D gene uncertain. The V end lost 4 bases, the J end lost 0 bases, and 6 bases lay between the germline ends. Germline V lookup: CDR1 GTSNPN, CDR2 SVGIG (reference sequence). This CDR3 has 13 amino acids. In nucleotides, the CDR3 is TGTGCCTGGACTTCCGCGAACACCGGGGAGCTGTTTTTT. This translates into CAWTSANTGELFF.

V gene TRBV28 combines with J gene TRBJ1-3; D gene uncertain. CDR3 size: 12 residues. Trimming pared 7 bases from V and 0 bases from J, leaving 4 bases between. Germline assignment: CDR1 MDHEN and CDR2 SYDVKM. CDR3 bases: TGTGCCAGCAAGAGCTCTGGAAACACCATATATTTT. The encoded protein is CASKSSGNTIYF.

The V and J genes are TRBV4-1 and TRBJ2-1, with D possibly matching TRBD2 (6 bases). Germline loops: CDR1 MGHRA, CDR2 YSYEKL. The germline V and J ends were trimmed by 3 bases and 0 bases, with 12 bases remaining between them. This CDR3 has 16 residues. In DNA form, the CDR3 reads TGCGCCAGCAGCCATCCTCTAGCGAGCTCCTACAATGAGCAGTTCTTC. Translated, it gives CASSHPLASSYNEQFF.

The genes are TRBV7-8 and TRBJ2-2, with a weak D call TRBD2 (6 bases). The CDR3 extends over 13 amino acids. V lost 3 bases to trimming and J lost 7 bases, with 9 bases between them. Germline CDR1 is SGHVS and CDR2 is FQNEAQ. CDR3 DNA sequence: TGTGCCAGCAGCTTCTCTAGCGTCGGGGAGCTGTTTTTT. Its protein product is CASSFSSVGELFF.

This sequence joins TRBV5-1 and TRBJ2-3, with D maybe TRBD2 (6 bases). Germline V gives CDR1 SGHRS, CDR2 YFSETQ. The CDR3 spans 15 residues. Trimming shortened V by 4 bases and J by 2 bases, and 14 bases separated the two germline ends. CDR3 DNA sequence: TGCGCCAGCAGCCTCTCGGACTACCCCACAGATACGCAGTATTTT. Translating it yields CASSLSDYPTDTQYF. Drawing the rest from reference TRBV5-1 and TRBJ2-3, the complete variable domain is KAGVTQTPRYLIKTRGQQVTLSCSPISGHRSVSWYQQTPGQGLQFLFEYFSETQRNKGNFPGRFSGRQFSNSRSEMNVSTLELGDSALYLCASSLSDYPTDTQYFGPGTRLTVL.

The chain carries TRBV19 and TRBJ1-2, with a tentative D call TRBD1 (5 bases). The length of the CDR3 is 13 residues. V lost 5 bases to trimming and J lost 4 bases, with 11 bases between them. CDR1 is LNHDA, CDR2 SQIVND, per germline (reference sequence). The CDR3 region is CASSWEGSYGYTF. The CDR3, as DNA: TGTGCCAGTAGTTGGGAGGGGTCCTATGGCTACACCTTC. Drawing the rest from reference TRBV19 and TRBJ1-2, the complete variable domain is DGGITQSPKYLFRKEGQNVTLSCEQNLNHDAMYWYRQDPGQGLRLIYYSQIVNDFQKGDIAEGYSVSREKKESFPLTVTSAQKNPTAFYLCASSWEGSYGYTFGSGTRLTVV.

The chain combines TRBV5-1 with TRBJ2-5, with D possibly being TRBD2 (5 bases). Gene TRBJ2-7 matches the end of the DNA better, so the J call may be wrong. Germline V lookup: CDR1 SGHRS, CDR2 YFSETQ. The CDR3 spans 15 residues. Written as DNA, the CDR3 is TGCGCCAGCAGCTTGGGGAGAGGGTCTGGCTACGAGCAGTACTTC. It codes for CASSLGRGSGYEQYF.

The V and J genes are TRBV5-1 and TRBJ1-1, with 7 bases that match TRBD1. This CDR3 region has 16 residues. J gave up 4 bases and V 4 bases, and 13 bases lay outside the gene matches. Germline loops: CDR1 SGHRS, CDR2 YFSETQ. The CDR3: CASSQGQEALATEAFF. The CDR3 DNA sequence: TGCGCCAGCAGCCAAGGACAGGAGGCGTTAGCCACTGAAGCTTTCTTT.

V and J are TRBV30 and TRBJ1-5; no definite D call. The germline gives CDR1 GTSNPN, CDR2 SVGIG (reference sequence). V was trimmed by 0 bases and J by 3 bases, leaving 15 bases between them. This CDR3 spans 16 amino acids. CDR3 nucleotide sequence: TGTGCCTGGAGTGTAGGAGAGCATAGTAACAATCAGCCCCAGCATTTT. Translation: CAWSVGEHSNNQPQHF.

The rearrangement joins TRBV27 to TRBJ2-7; 10 positions match TRBD2. V trimming: 5 bases; J trimming: 2 bases; junction bases outside the gene matches: 0. The CDR3 consists of 13 residues. The germline V gene encodes CDR1 MNHEY and CDR2 SMNVEV (reference sequence). The CDR3 nucleotides are TGTGCCAGCAGTAGCGGGAGGGCCTACGAGCAGTACTTC. Amino acid sequence: CASSSGRAYEQYF.

The chain has TRBV5-1 and TRBJ2-1; a possible D gene is TRBD2 (5 bases). Trimming removed 0 bases from V and 8 bases from J, with 9 bases in between. Germline CDR1 SGHRS, CDR2 YFSETQ. The CDR3 spans 13 residues. DNA of the CDR3: TGCGCCAGCAGCTTGGAGGGAGTAGATGAGCAGTTCTTC. Translated, it gives CASSLEGVDEQFF.

V usage is TRBV11-3 and J usage is TRBJ1-1; 12 positions agree with TRBD1. Germline CDR1 reads SGHNT; CDR2 reads YENEEA. The CDR3 is 16 amino acids. V trimming: 5 bases; J trimming: 4 bases; junction bases outside the gene matches: 8. The CDR3 loop reads CASSGPGQGASTEAFF. Here the CDR3 DNA reads TGTGCCAGCAGCGGACCGGGACAGGGGGCTTCCACTGAAGCTTTCTTT.

Notes on this clone: The sample contains more than one DNA sequence encoding this CDR3. The V gene is TRBV6-5, the J gene TRBJ2-7, with TRBD1 identical over 8 bases. This CDR3 has 12 amino acids. Unmatched junction bases numbered 4, after V lost 6 bases and J lost 6 bases. Germline lookup yields CDR1 MNHEY and CDR2 SVGAGI. Here the CDR3 DNA reads TGTGCCAGCAGGGACAGGGAAGGCGAGCAGTACTTC. Translating gives CASRDREGEQYF.

V and J are TRBV30 and TRBJ1-5; 8 bases map to TRBD1. Germline values: CDR1 GTSNPN, CDR2 SVGIG (reference sequence). V lost 3 bases, J lost 6 bases, and 4 bases stayed unmatched. The CDR3 sequence is 13 residues long. CDR3 protein: CAWSRGRVQPQHF. DNA of the CDR3: TGTGCCTGGAGCAGGGGGCGGGTTCAGCCCCAGCATTTT. Full variable domain (outside the CDR3, taken from reference TRBV30 and TRBJ1-5): SQTIHQWPATLVQPVGSPLSLECTVEGTSNPNLYWYRQAAGRGLQLLFYSVGIGQISSEVPQNLSASRPQDRQFILSSKKLLLSDSGFYLCAWSRGRVQPQHFGDGTRLSIL.

This sequence joins TRBV5-5 and TRBJ2-5, with TRBD2 matching 14 bases. Germline CDR1 reads SGHKS; CDR2 reads YYEKEE (reference sequence). The CDR3 sequence is 16 residues long. V dropped 3 bases and J dropped 6; count of bases not matched to a gene: 7. The DNA for the CDR3 is TGTGCCAGCAGCTCCAGACTAGCGGGAGGGCCTCAGACCCAGTACTTC. Residues: CASSSRLAGGPQTQYF. The complete variable domain, with remaining parts taken from reference TRBV5-5 and TRBJ2-5, reads DAGVTQSPTHLIKTRGQQVTLRCSPISGHKSVSWYQQVLGQGPQFIFQYYEKEERGRGNFPDRFSARQFPNYSSELNVNALLLGDSALYLCASSSRLAGGPQTQYFGPGTRLLVL.

V and J are TRBV5-4 and TRBJ1-2, with D tentatively TRBD1 (6 bases). Germline V lookup: CDR1 SGHNT, CDR2 YYREEE (reference sequence). Trimming took 4 bases from V and 3 from J, leaving 22 bases between them. The CDR3 extends over 17 amino acids. CDR3 loop: CASSDFEGQGTYYGYTF. Written as DNA, the CDR3 is TGTGCCAGCAGCGACTTCGAAGGGCAGGGGACCTACTATGGCTACACCTTC. Based on the CDR3 plus reference TRBV5-4 and TRBJ1-2, the full variable domain is ETGVTQSPTHLIKTRGQQVTLRCSSQSGHNTVSWYQQALGQGPQFIFQYYREEENGRGNFPPRFSGLQFPNYSSELNVNALELDDSALYLCASSDFEGQGTYYGYTFGSGTRLTVV.

The chain uses TRBV28 and TRBJ1-2, with 8 nucleotides matching TRBD1. With 7 bases clipped from V and 5 bases from J, the junction kept 6 bases outside the gene matches. Per germline, CDR1 MDHEN and CDR2 SYDVKM. This CDR3 spans 13 amino acids. The CDR3 protein is CASIGTGQYGYTF. The CDR3 coding sequence is TGTGCCAGCATCGGGACAGGCCAATATGGCTACACCTTC.

This chain uses TRBV9 with TRBJ2-1; TRBD2 agrees at 11 bases. The junction had 9 bases not matched to a gene; V was cut back by 8 bases and J by 5 bases. The CDR3 sequence is 15 residues long. Germline V gives CDR1 SGDLS, CDR2 YYNGEE. CDR3 in DNA: TGTGCCAGTCAGGACGGGACTAGCGGTGACAATGAGCAGTTCTTC. It specifies CASQDGTSGDNEQFF. Variable domain in full (rest from reference TRBV9 and TRBJ2-1): DSGVTQTPKHLITATGQRVTLRCSPRSGDLSVYWYQQSLDQGLQFLIQYYNGEERAKGNILERFSAQQFPDLHSELNLSSLELGDSALYFCASQDGTSGDNEQFFGPGTRLTVL.

The chain carries TRBV5-6 and TRBJ2-3; D gene ambiguous. The CDR3 sequence is 11 residues long. In germline, CDR1 is SGHDT, CDR2 YYEEEE. Trimming cost V 2 bases and J 7 bases, with 5 bases left between them. CDR3 nucleotides: TGTGCCAGCAGCTTACTAAATACGCAGTATTTT. It encodes CASSLLNTQYF.

The chain joins TRBV30 to TRBJ2-5; 7 positions agree with TRBD2. Germline CDR1 reads GTSNPN; CDR2 reads SVGIG (reference sequence). J lost 3 bases, V lost 0 bases, and 1 base had no gene match. This CDR3 has 13 residues. The DNA for the CDR3 is TGTGCCTGGAGTGTGGGACTAAAAGAGACCCAGTACTTC. Protein sequence: CAWSVGLKETQYF.

The chain carries TRBV7-2 and TRBJ1-1, with a weak D call TRBD1 (6 bases). Germline V gene data show CDR1 as SGHTA and CDR2 as FQGNSA. This CDR3 spans 16 amino acids. The V gene lost 2 bases and the J gene lost 1 base, with 14 bases spanning the gap. This CDR3 is CASSLRGGLGNTEAFF. CDR3 DNA: TGTGCCAGCAGCTTAAGGGGGGGGCTGGGGAACACTGAAGCTTTCTTT.

The rearrangement links TRBV30 to TRBJ1-6, with 9 positions matching TRBD1. V lost 0 bases to trimming and J lost 6 bases; unmatched junction nucleotides: 9. The CDR3 is 17 amino acids. CDR1 is GTSNPN and CDR2 is SVGIG in the germline V gene (reference sequence). The CDR3 loop is CAWSVIQGALVNSPLHF. For the CDR3, the DNA is TGTGCCTGGAGTGTAATACAGGGGGCTTTGGTTAATTCACCCCTCCACTTT.

The chain links TRBV5-6 to TRBJ1-5, with D perhaps matching TRBD1 (6 bases). Between the trimmed V and J ends, which lost 4 bases and 7 bases, there was a span of 12 bases. This CDR3 spans 13 amino acids. The germline V gene has CDR1 SGHDT and CDR2 YYEEEE. CDR3 sequence: CASSIMGHQPQHF. The CDR3 region has the DNA TGTGCCAGCAGCATTATGGGACACCAGCCCCAGCATTTT.

The V gene is TRBV4-2, the J gene TRBJ2-3, with D perhaps matching TRBD2 (6 bases). The CDR3 has 14 residues. Trimming took off 11 bases at V and 1 base at J, with 16 bases between the two ends. Germline V lookup: CDR1 LGHNA, CDR2 YNFKEQ. CDR3 protein: CASSGREGTDTQYF. CDR3 DNA: TGTGCCTCTAGTGGGCGGGAAGGCACAGATACGCAGTATTTT.